The sequence of this T cell receptor beta chain was determined in a study of blood T cells in healthy people across ages. The overall study: Roughly one uniquely barcoded beta molecule per two T cells was captured.

General observations from the study: It was the long-lived donors that had more naive CD4+ cells and higher diversity than aged donors.

Together with a sample-barcoded 5' primer, a J-beta primer mix was included in a second PCR lasting roughly 6 to 12 cycles. In TCRdb, the 5' RACE reads were re-called with MiXCR into one record per CDR3 protein. The sample contains about 750,000 distinct CDR3 sequences, about 53% of which appear only once. As to this clonotype: As yet, its antigen is unknown.

Germline CDR1 is DFQATT and CDR2 is SNEGSKA (reference sequence). CDR3 length: 17 residues. V lost 0 bases and J lost 6; bases outside the gene matches: 10. Sequencing input: blood. The chain recombines TRBV20-1 with TRBJ2-1; the match to TRBD2 covers 11 bases. The receptor was isolated from a man older than 75 in good health. CDR3 sequence (DNA): TGCAGTGCTAGAGATCCCTTTAGCGGGAGGGCCCCCAATGAGCAGTTCTTC. It codes for CSARDPFSGRAPNEQFF.